This TCR beta chain was obtained from a study of Graves' ophthalmopathy and Graves' hyperthyroidism. Amplification from RNA transcripts yielded the TCR beta CDR3 regions. After a first-round RT-PCR with HTBI primers, a second-round multiplex PCR was run. TCRdb called the multiplex PCR reads again in MiXCR, with one record for every CDR3 protein. Counted here are about 700,000 distinct CDR3 sequences, about 40% occurring once; the ten biggest clones make up 3% to 4%. This clonotype has ten or more counts. CDR3 length: 13 residues. V gave up 6 bases and J gave up 3 bases, with 10 bases separating them. CDR1 is KGHDR, CDR2 SFDVKD, per germline.

V gene TRBV24-1 combines with J gene TRBJ1-1, with D hard to call. Sample: peripheral blood. The TCR comes from an adult man with Graves' ophthalmopathy. CDR3 residues: CATSQGRDTEAFF. In nucleotides, the CDR3 is TGTGCCACCAGTCAAGGGAGAGACACTGAAGCTTTCTTT.